The 3 T cell receptor beta chains in this list originate from one sample, sequenced in a study of OX40 agonist ivuxolimab in advanced cancers. Measured with immunoSEQ multiplex PCR; TCRdb has only the in-frame clones, and not every one. Among tens of thousands of clones listed, approximately 90% were seen once. The sequenced sample was CD4+ or CD8+ T cells sorted from blood, obtained in a trial of the OX40 agonist ivuxolimab. The receptors derive from an adult with an advanced solid tumor such as melanoma, head and neck, liver or kidney cancer.

The rearrangement joins TRBV29-1 to TRBJ2-1; 7 nucleotides align to TRBD1. The J segment lost 8 bases and the V segment lost 7 bases, leaving 8 bases of the junction unmatched. CDR1 and CDR2 from the germline V gene are SQVTM and ANQGSEA. This CDR3 comprises 12 residues. CDR3 sequence reads: CSGTGAGDEQFF. DNA of the CDR3: TGCAGCGGCACAGGGGCTGGAGATGAGCAGTTCTTC.

V gene TRBV6-1 combines with J gene TRBJ2-7, with TRBD2 matching 13 bases. The CDR3 has 15 amino acids. J gave up 2 bases and V 3 bases, and 1 base lay outside the gene matches. CDR1 is MNHNS and CDR2 is SASEGT in the germline V gene. The CDR3 DNA reads TGTGCCAGCAGTGAGGGACTAGCGGGAACCTACGAGCAGTACGTC. Protein: CASSEGLAGTYEQYV.

This chain connects TRBV4-1 to TRBJ2-5; D is possibly TRBD1 or TRBD2 (7 bases each). Trimming removed 5 bases at V and 3 bases at J, with 13 bases between. Germline loops: CDR1 MGHRA, CDR2 YSYEKL. CDR3 length equals 14 residues. The DNA for the CDR3 is TGCGCCAGCAGCGGGGGGGACAGTAAAGAGACCCAGTACTTC. Translation: CASSGGDSKETQYF.